One sample yielded the 10 T cell receptor beta chains listed below, sequenced in a study of T-cell memory formation after mild COVID-19. One entry per CDR3 protein results from TCRdb running MiXCR on the 5' RACE reads. The sample lists around 470,000 distinct CDR3 sequences; around 20% were seen once. The sequenced material came from PBMCs or a T cell subset sorted from them (not recorded which). These receptors all stem from an adult woman who had mild COVID-19 (a few samples of this study predate the infection). Cell type and time point are not known.

V usage is TRBV12-3 or TRBV12-4 and J usage is TRBJ1-2, with D unresolved. This CDR3 has 14 residues. The V end lost 7 bases, the J end lost 0 bases, and 12 bases lay between the germline ends. This CDR3 is CASTSVASNYGYTF. The CDR3 DNA reads as TGTGCCAGCACCTCAGTGGCGTCTAACTATGGCTACACCTTC.

The genes are TRBV6-6 and TRBJ2-7; D might be TRBD2 (6 bases). The CDR3 loop spans 14 amino acids. The germline V gene has CDR1 MNHNY and CDR2 SVGAGI (reference sequence). V was cut by 3 bases and J by 2 bases, with 11 bases left in between. The CDR3: CASSYSSDAYEQYF. The DNA of the CDR3 is TGTGCCAGCAGTTATTCTAGCGACGCCTACGAGCAGTACTTC.

This clonotype was seen more than once but under ten times. The chain has TRBV6-5 and TRBJ1-2; D is perhaps TRBD1 (5 bases). The V end was cut by 4 bases, the J end by 1 base, with 16 bases between. The CDR3 has 16 amino acids. Germline lookup yields CDR1 MNHEY and CDR2 SVGAGI. The CDR3 nucleotides are TGTGCCAGCAGTTTCTCTCGACGGGGGGGTAACTATGGCTACACCTTC. Protein: CASSFSRRGGNYGYTF.

The V and J genes are TRBV3-1 and TRBJ2-1; perhaps TRBD2 as D (6 bases). Germline loops: CDR1 LGHDT, CDR2 YNNKEL (reference sequence). The CDR3 has 17 amino acids. V was shortened by 0 bases and J by 2 bases, with 14 bases between the two germline ends. The CDR3 bases are TGTGCCAGCAGCCAAGACTGGGGGGTAGGGACCTACAATGAGCAGTTCTTC. It yields the protein CASSQDWGVGTYNEQFF.

Worth noting for this clonotype: One base away lies a much larger clone, so this may be a sequencing read error. V is TRBV29-1 and J is TRBJ2-7; 13 positions match TRBD2. Germline V CDR1 and CDR2: SQVTM, ANQGSEA. CDR3 length equals 13 residues. In DNA, the CDR3 is TGCAGCGTCCGGACTAGCGGGAGTCACGAGAAGTACTTC. Its protein is CSVRTSGSHEKYF.

The V gene is TRBV12-3 or TRBV12-4, the J gene TRBJ2-7; maybe TRBD2 (6 bases). The CDR3 runs to 14 residues. Trimming pared 1 base from V and 1 base from J, leaving 8 bases between. CDR3 protein: CASSLGGESYEQYF. In DNA, the CDR3 is TGTGCCAGCAGTTTAGGGGGGGAATCCTACGAGCAGTACTTC.

This clonotype was picked up a small number of times. This sequence joins TRBV14 and TRBJ2-5; TRBD2 matches at 7 bases. The junction had 8 bases not matched to a gene; V was cut back by 0 bases and J by 1 base. The CDR3 is 17 amino acids. The germline V gene encodes CDR1 SGHDN and CDR2 FVKESK. For the CDR3, the DNA is TGTGCCAGCAGCCAAGATCATCGGGGAGGGGCCCAAGAGACCCAGTACTTC. It codes for CASSQDHRGGAQETQYF.

This clonotype came up a few times. The rearrangement links TRBV15 to TRBJ1-4; D gene ambiguous. The CDR3 is 12 residues long. V lost 0 bases, J lost 12 bases, and 8 bases lay in between. Germline V gene data show CDR1 as LNHNV and CDR2 as YYDKDF (reference sequence). This CDR3 is CATSRDTVELFF. CDR3 DNA: TGTGCCACCAGCAGAGATACCGTAGAACTGTTTTTT. Drawing the rest from reference TRBV15 and TRBJ1-4, the complete variable domain is DAMVIQNPRYQVTQFGKPVTLSCSQTLNHNVMYWYQQKSSQAPKLLFHYYDKDFNNEADTPDNFQSRRPNTSFCFLDIRSPGLGDTAMYLCATSRDTVELFFGSGTQLSVL.

This clonotype was picked up a small number of times. The chain is built from TRBV7-2 and TRBJ2-5; TRBD2 matches at 10 bases. Looked up from germline, CDR1 is SGHTA and CDR2 is FQGNSA. CDR3 length: 16 residues. V gave up 5 bases and J gave up 5 bases; unmatched junction bases: 11. CDR3 loop: CASSPPGLASQETQYF. CDR3 nucleotides: TGTGCCAGCAGCCCCCCGGGACTAGCGAGTCAGGAGACCCAGTACTTC.

The V and J genes are TRBV27 and TRBJ1-1; D gene ambiguous. The CDR3 totals 13 residues. Trimming left V 3 bases short and J 6 bases short, with 11 bases between. From germline, CDR1 is MNHEY and CDR2 SMNVEV (reference sequence). The CDR3 DNA sequence: TGTGCCAGCAGTTTTTCTGGGATCCCTGAAGCTTTCTTT. Its protein product is CASSFSGIPEAFF.